These T cell receptor beta chains were read from a single sample in a study of T-cell memory formation after mild COVID-19. TCRdb processed the 5' RACE reads anew with MiXCR; each CDR3 protein has one entry. The sample shows 90,000 to 120,000 distinct CDR3 sequences, around 14% of them seen only once. The specimen sequenced was PBMCs or a T cell subset sorted from them (not recorded which). All receptors come from a man aged 18 to 29 who had mild COVID-19 (a few samples of this study predate the infection). Cell type and time point are not known. The CDR3 runs from the conserved cysteine through the conserved F or W. A D gene is named only where the DNA matches it firmly. The size of a clone is reported for some rows only, either as once, few or many, or as a class for expanded clones.

abundance,d_gene,j_gene,v_gene,CDR3nt,CDR3aa
few,TRBD2,TRBJ2-1,TRBV20-1,TGCAGTGCTAGAGTCCTAGCGGGGAATGAGCAGTTCTTC,CSARVLAGNEQFF
NA,NA,TRBJ2-3,TRBV27,TGTGCCAGCAGTTTTCCCGGGGCTAGCACAGATACGCAGTATTTT,CASSFPGASTDTQYF
NA,NA,TRBJ1-6,TRBV3-1,TGTGCCAGCAGCCAAGAGGGGGTTGGCGGATCACCCCTCCACTTT,CASSQEGVGGSPLHF
NA,NA,TRBJ2-4,TRBV6-6,TGTGCCAGCAGTTACTCTTTTGGGTTAGCCAAAAACATTCAGTACTTC,CASSYSFGLAKNIQYF
once,NA,TRBJ1-4,TRBV5-1,TGCGCCAGCAGCTTGGGACTAGGAGAGGGAGAAAAACTGTTTTTT,CASSLGLGEGEKLFF
few,NA,TRBJ2-5,TRBV5-1,TGCGCCAGCAGCCCTTATACCGGGACGGTGAGATCCCAGTACTTC,CASSPYTGTVRSQYF
few,NA,TRBJ2-5,TRBV9,TGTGCCAGCAGCCTCGGGAGATCCACGGTGGAGACCCAGTACTTC,CASSLGRSTVETQYF
many,TRBD1,TRBJ2-1,TRBV5-5,TGTGCCAGCAGCTTGCTTTCGGGGACAGCTTACAATGAGCAGTTCTTC,CASSLLSGTAYNEQFF
few,NA,TRBJ1-2,TRBV12-3/TRBV12-4,TGTGCCAGCAGTTTTACAGGACCCTATGGCTACACCTTC,CASSFTGPYGYTF
NA,TRBD1,TRBJ2-3,TRBV7-9,TGTGCCAGCAGCCCGACAGGGGGCACAGATACGCAGTATTTT,CASSPTGGTDTQYF
few,TRBD2,TRBJ2-1,TRBV9,TGTGCCAGCAGCGACCGACTAGCGGGGGGATACAATGAGCAGTTCTTC,CASSDRLAGGYNEQFF
few,NA,TRBJ2-1,TRBV7-9,TGTGCCAGCAGCTTAGCGCAAAGCCTCAACAATGAGCAGTTCTTC,CASSLAQSLNNEQFF
NA,TRBD1,TRBJ2-3,TRBV4-2,TGTGCCAGCACCCAGGGGGACAGCCCCACAGATACGCAGTATTTT,CASTQGDSPTDTQYF
many,NA,TRBJ1-2,TRBV6-5,TGTGCCAGCAGTTACTCGAGAGGAGCCAGAATTAACTATGGCTACACCTTC,CASSYSRGARINYGYTF
few,NA,TRBJ1-1,TRBV2,TGTGCCAGCAGTGAGGGCAACTTGGCTTTCTTT,CASSEGNLAFF
NA,TRBD1,TRBJ2-7,TRBV7-2,TGTGCCAGCAGCTTAGCTTTGGTGGCAGGGGGCTACGAGCAGTACTTC,CASSLALVAGGYEQYF
many,TRBD1,TRBJ2-3,TRBV7-6,TGTGCCAGCAGCGACAGGGGGTGGGGTTCCCGACGTACAGATACGCAGTATTTT,CASSDRGWGSRRTDTQYF
few,TRBD1,TRBJ1-1,TRBV28,TGTGCCAGCAGTTTCGCATGGACAGGGGGCACTGAAGCTTTCTTT,CASSFAWTGGTEAFF
NA,TRBD2,TRBJ2-1,TRBV29-1,TGCAGCGACCTAGGACTAGCGGGGGGGCGCGATGAGCAGTTCTTC,CSDLGLAGGRDEQFF
many,NA,TRBJ2-7,TRBV6-5,TGTGCCAGCAGTTACTCCCTGGACAGCGCCTACGAGCAGTACTTC,CASSYSLDSAYEQYF
many,TRBD1,TRBJ1-2,TRBV7-6,TGTGCCAGCAGCGAGGGACAGGGGTTTAATGGCTACACCTTC,CASSEGQGFNGYTF
few,NA,TRBJ1-4,TRBV12-3/TRBV12-4,TGTGCCAGCAGTCCCTTAGGGGACGAAAAACTGTTTTTT,CASSPLGDEKLFF
many,NA,TRBJ2-7,TRBV6-5,TGTGCCAGCAGTTACTCGAGAGGTTACGAGCAGTACTTC,CASSYSRGYEQYF
many,TRBD1,TRBJ2-1,TRBV29-1,TGCAGCGTTGACCTCGGACAGGGCGGCAATGAGCAGTTCTTC,CSVDLGQGGNEQFF
few,TRBD1,TRBJ2-7,TRBV7-9,TGTGCCAGCAGCTTCCCCCGGGACAGACCATACGAGCAGTACTTC,CASSFPRDRPYEQYF
few,NA,TRBJ2-7,TRBV7-9,TGTGCCAGCAGCAAGGCTTCAGGGAGGTCCTACGAGCAGTACTTC,CASSKASGRSYEQYF
NA,NA,TRBJ1-5,TRBV6-1,TGTGCCAGCAGGATAATAAATCAGCCCCAGCATTTT,CASRIINQPQHF
few,NA,TRBJ2-4,TRBV29-1,TGCAGCGGGACAGCCAAAAACATTCAGTACTTC,CSGTAKNIQYF
few,TRBD1,TRBJ2-3,TRBV7-3,TGTGCCAGCAGCTCCGTCGAGACCGGGACAGGGTCGCCAGATACGCAGTATTTT,CASSSVETGTGSPDTQYF
many,NA,TRBJ1-5,TRBV6-5,TGTGCCAGCAGTTACGGGCGGAATAGCAATCAGCCCCAGCATTTT,CASSYGRNSNQPQHF
many,NA,TRBJ2-7,TRBV5-4,TGTGCCAGCAGATTCGGCCCAGGGGCCGGCGAGCAGTACTTC,CASRFGPGAGEQYF
many,NA,TRBJ2-1,TRBV5-1,TGCGCCAGCTTCGGGACCCATAGCTCCTACAATGAGCAGTTCTTC,CASFGTHSSYNEQFF
NA,NA,TRBJ2-5,TRBV4-3,TGCGCCAGCAGCCAAGAAGGGTTACAAGAGACCCAGTACTTC,CASSQEGLQETQYF
few,NA,TRBJ2-5,TRBV7-9,TGTGCCAGCAGCTTAGGCGTCATCGGCCTCGGCGAGACCCAGTACTTC,CASSLGVIGLGETQYF
NA,NA,TRBJ1-5,TRBV27,TGTGCCAGCGGTCGACGGGGAGATAGCAATCAGCCCCAGCATTTT,CASGRRGDSNQPQHF
NA,NA,TRBJ1-1,TRBV20-1,TGCAGTGCTAGAGATACCGGGACGGAGAACACTGAAGCTTTCTTT,CSARDTGTENTEAFF
many,NA,TRBJ2-7,TRBV12-3/TRBV12-4,TGTGCCAGCAGTTTACGGACAGACGAGCAGTACTTC,CASSLRTDEQYF
NA,NA,TRBJ2-2,TRBV6-2/TRBV6-3,TGTGCCAGCAGTTACTCAATGACGGGGGAAACGAACACCGGGGAGCTGTTTTTT,CASSYSMTGETNTGELFF
many,NA,TRBJ2-1,TRBV13,TGTGCCAGCAGCTTAGGCGGGACTGACGAGGGTGAGCAGTTCTTC,CASSLGGTDEGEQFF
NA,TRBD1,TRBJ2-1,TRBV15,TGTGCCACCAGCAGGACAGGGGTCTCCTACAATGAGCAGTTCTTC,CATSRTGVSYNEQFF
few,NA,TRBJ1-1,TRBV10-3,TGTGCCATCAGTGAGTCGACAGGTTGGGAAGCTTTCTTT,CAISESTGWEAFF
NA,NA,TRBJ2-5,TRBV7-2,TGTGCCAGCAGCTCCCCCCGGTGGGGGTCGGAGACCCAGTACTTC,CASSSPRWGSETQYF
NA,NA,TRBJ2-1,TRBV14,TGTGCCAGCAGCCAAGATATGATGAGGATGGAGTACAATGAGCAGTTCTTC,CASSQDMMRMEYNEQFF
NA,NA,TRBJ1-2,TRBV2,TGTGCCAGCAGCGCGCCGGCAACAGGGCCTAACTATGGCTACACCTTC,CASSAPATGPNYGYTF
NA,NA,TRBJ1-1,TRBV27,TGTGCCAGCAGCTTAACTCCCGGTAGGACTGAAGCTTTCTTT,CASSLTPGRTEAFF
few,NA,TRBJ1-6,TRBV6-5,TGTGCCAGCAGTTACAGTCAGGGAACGGGAAATTCACCCCTCCACTTT,CASSYSQGTGNSPLHF